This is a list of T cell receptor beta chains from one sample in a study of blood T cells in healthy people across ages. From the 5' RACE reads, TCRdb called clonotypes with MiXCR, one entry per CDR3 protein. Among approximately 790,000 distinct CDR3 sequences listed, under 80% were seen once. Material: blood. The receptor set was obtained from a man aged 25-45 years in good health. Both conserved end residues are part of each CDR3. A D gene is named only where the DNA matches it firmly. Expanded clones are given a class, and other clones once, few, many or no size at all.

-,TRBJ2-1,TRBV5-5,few,CASSLSWEYNEQFF,TGTGCCAGCAGCTTGAGTTGGGAGTACAATGAGCAGTTCTTC
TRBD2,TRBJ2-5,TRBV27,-,CASSLTSGGGTQYF,TGTGCCAGCAGTTTGACTAGCGGGGGTGGGACCCAGTACTTC
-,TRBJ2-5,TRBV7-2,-,CASSFNKGSQETQYF,TGTGCCAGCAGCTTTAACAAAGGATCCCAAGAGACCCAGTACTTC
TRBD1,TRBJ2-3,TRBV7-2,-,CASSPRDRVTDTQYF,TGTGCCAGCAGCCCTCGGGACAGGGTTACAGATACGCAGTATTTT
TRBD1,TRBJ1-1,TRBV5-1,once,CASSVERTGETEAFF,TGCGCCAGCAGCGTCGAACGGACAGGGGAAACTGAAGCTTTCTTT
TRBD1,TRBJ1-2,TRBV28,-,CASPTGAWRDGYTF,TGTGCCAGCCCAACAGGGGCCTGGCGTGATGGCTACACCTTC
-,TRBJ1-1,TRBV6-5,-,CASTPGPGTEAFF,TGTGCCAGCACCCCAGGGCCAGGGACTGAAGCTTTCTTT
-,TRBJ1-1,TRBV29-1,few,CSAQVNLNTEAFF,TGCAGCGCCCAGGTTAACTTGAACACTGAAGCTTTCTTT
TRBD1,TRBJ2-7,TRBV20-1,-,CSTGGVSVNEQYF,TGCAGTACAGGGGGCGTAAGCGTTAACGAGCAGTACTTC
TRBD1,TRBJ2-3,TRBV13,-,CASSASPGQGDTQYF,TGTGCCAGCAGCGCTAGTCCCGGACAGGGGGATACGCAGTATTTT
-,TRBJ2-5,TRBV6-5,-,CASSYSYGLRKETQYF,TGTGCCAGCAGTTACTCCTACGGACTTCGCAAAGAGACCCAGTACTTC
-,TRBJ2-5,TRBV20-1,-,CSASGARETQYF,TGCAGTGCTAGTGGGGCTAGAGAGACCCAGTACTTC
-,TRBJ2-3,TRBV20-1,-,CSAALTGSTDTQYF,TGCAGTGCGGCCCTAACAGGAAGCACAGATACGCAGTATTTT
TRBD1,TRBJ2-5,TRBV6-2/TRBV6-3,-,CASSYSQKGTGEQETQYF,TGTGCCAGCAGTTACAGCCAGAAAGGGACAGGCGAACAAGAGACCCAGTACTTC
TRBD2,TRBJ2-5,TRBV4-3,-,CASSQESSGETQYF,TGCGCCAGCAGCCAAGAGTCTAGCGGGGAGACCCAGTACTTC
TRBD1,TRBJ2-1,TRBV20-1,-,CSARDRTGGYNEQFF,TGCAGTGCTAGAGATCGTACAGGGGGCTACAATGAGCAGTTCTTC
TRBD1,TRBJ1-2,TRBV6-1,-,CASRSTTGGGSPNGYTF,TGTGCCAGCAGGTCTACAACAGGGGGCGGTTCTCCTAATGGCTACACCTTC
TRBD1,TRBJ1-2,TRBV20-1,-,CSARGDRGYGYTF,TGCAGTGCTAGAGGTGACAGGGGTTATGGCTACACCTTC
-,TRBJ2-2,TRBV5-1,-,CASSLGISYTGELFF,TGCGCCAGCAGCTTGGGCATCTCCTACACCGGGGAGCTGTTTTTT
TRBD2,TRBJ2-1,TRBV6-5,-,CASTYSGGAGALDEQFF,TGTGCCAGCACCTACTCGGGCGGGGCGGGAGCCCTCGATGAGCAGTTCTTC
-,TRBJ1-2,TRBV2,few,CASTTSGVVGYTF,TGTGCCAGCACCACGTCAGGGGTTGTAGGCTACACCTTC
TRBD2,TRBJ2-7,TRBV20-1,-,CSARGLSGGLSYEQYF,TGCAGTGCTAGAGGTCTAAGCGGGGGCCTTTCCTACGAGCAGTACTTC
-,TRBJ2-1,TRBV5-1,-,CASSALQGSYNEQFF,TGCGCCAGCAGCGCGTTACAGGGCTCCTACAATGAGCAGTTCTTC
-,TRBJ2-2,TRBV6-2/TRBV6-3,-,CASRSGGETGELFF,TGTGCCAGCAGGAGCGGTGGGGAGACCGGGGAGCTGTTTTTT
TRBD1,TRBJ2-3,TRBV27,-,CASRPGGQGWYF,TGTGCCAGCAGACCAGGGGGACAGGGGTGGTATTTT
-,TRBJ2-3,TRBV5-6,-,CASSFRKVDTQYF,TGTGCCAGCAGCTTTAGGAAGGTAGATACGCAGTATTTT
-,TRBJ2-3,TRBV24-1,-,CATSDSGYSTDTQYF,TGTGCCACCAGTGATTCTGGGTATAGCACAGATACGCAGTATTTT
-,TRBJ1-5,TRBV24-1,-,CATSDLYQPQHF,TGTGCCACCAGTGATTTATATCAGCCCCAGCATTTT
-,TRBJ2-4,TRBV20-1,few,CSAPKGGEQYF,TGCAGTGCTCCAAAGGGGGGGGAGCAGTACTTC
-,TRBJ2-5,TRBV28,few,CASSSGQQQETQYF,TGTGCCAGCAGCTCAGGACAGCAGCAAGAGACCCAGTACTTC
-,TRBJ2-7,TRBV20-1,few,CSAPPPQGGYEQYF,TGCAGTGCCCCGCCGCCCCAGGGTGGGTACGAGCAGTACTTC
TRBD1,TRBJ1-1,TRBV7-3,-,CASQQGVGTEAFF,TGTGCCAGCCAACAGGGGGTAGGGACTGAAGCTTTCTTT
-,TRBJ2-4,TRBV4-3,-,CASSPGTSKAKNIQYF,TGCGCCAGCAGCCCCGGGACAAGCAAAGCCAAAAACATTCAGTACTTC
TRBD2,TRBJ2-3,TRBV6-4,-,CASSDISGGPTDTQYF,TGTGCCAGCAGTGATATCAGCGGGGGGCCCACAGATACGCAGTATTTT
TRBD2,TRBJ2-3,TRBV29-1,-,CSAAGGPWDTQYF,TGCAGCGCCGCGGGGGGGCCTTGGGATACGCAGTATTTT
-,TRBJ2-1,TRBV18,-,CASSPPLTLRSSYNEQFF,TGTGCCAGCTCACCACCATTGACTCTTAGGAGCTCCTACAATGAGCAGTTCTTC
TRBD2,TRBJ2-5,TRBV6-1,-,CASSTSGGDQETQYF,TGTGCCAGCAGTACTAGCGGGGGAGACCAAGAGACCCAGTACTTC
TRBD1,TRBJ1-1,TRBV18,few,CATEGGSNTEAFF,TGTGCCACCGAAGGGGGCTCAAACACTGAAGCTTTCTTT
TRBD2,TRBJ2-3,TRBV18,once,CASSPPQRGHTDTQYF,TGTGCCAGCTCACCCCCCCAGCGGGGGCACACAGATACGCAGTATTTT
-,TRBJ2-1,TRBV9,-,CASGSAGEQFF,TGTGCCAGCGGCAGTGCAGGTGAGCAGTTCTTC
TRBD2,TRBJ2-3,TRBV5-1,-,CASSLPRLAGGRDTQYF,TGCGCCAGCAGCTTGCCTCGACTAGCGGGCGGACGAGATACGCAGTATTTT